Following are 29 T cell receptor beta chains from one sample sequenced in a study of vaccination effects on CD4 cells after COVID-19. For these receptors, no antigen is known. Measured with immunoSEQ multiplex PCR; TCRdb has only the in-frame clones, and not every one. The table shows about 47,000 clones, with roughly three quarters occurring only once. At the end of approximately 10 days of culture, CD4+ T cells were isolated. Two-dose BNT162b2 or mRNA-1273 vaccination was given to participants. The sequencing used CD4+ T cells from PBMCs cultured without peptide, collected after COVID-19 vaccination. These TCRs come from a human donor who received a COVID-19 vaccine.

A note on this clone: The sample has other DNA sequences that encode this CDR3 too. The chain has TRBV7-8 and TRBJ1-6; 10 bases fit TRBD1. Looked up from germline, CDR1 is SGHVS and CDR2 is FQNEAQ. The CDR3 runs to 15 residues. With 5 bases clipped from V and 7 bases from J, the junction kept 5 bases outside the gene matches. CDR3 in amino acids: CASSLPGQGNSPLHF. The CDR3 nucleotides read TGTGCCAGCAGCCTCCCGGGACAGGGGAATTCACCCCTCCACTTT.

This sequence joins TRBV6-4 and TRBJ2-3, with TRBD2 matching 7 bases. Trimming cost V 0 bases and J 7 bases; bases outside gene matches: 4. This CDR3 contains 14 residues. Per germline, CDR1 MRHNA and CDR2 SNTAGT. The CDR3 DNA is TGTGCCAGCAGTGACTCGGGAGGGTTAAATACGCAGTATTTT. It codes for CASSDSGGLNTQYF.

The rearrangement links TRBV9 to TRBJ1-1; weak D call: TRBD1 (6 bases). This CDR3 spans 14 amino acids. The V gene's germline CDR1 is SGDLS and CDR2 YYNGEE. V was cut by 3 bases and J by 4 bases, with 13 bases left in between. CDR3 sequence: CASSAEGGVTEAFF. The CDR3 region has the DNA TGTGCCAGCAGCGCAGAAGGGGGTGTCACTGAAGCTTTCTTT. Drawing the rest from reference TRBV9 and TRBJ1-1, the complete variable domain is DSGVTQTPKHLITATGQRVTLRCSPRSGDLSVYWYQQSLDQGLQFLIQYYNGEERAKGNILERFSAQQFPDLHSELNLSSLELGDSALYFCASSAEGGVTEAFFGQGTRLTVV.

The V call is TRBV19, the J call TRBJ1-2; the D gene is possibly TRBD1 (5 bases). Trimming took 4 bases from V and 4 from J, leaving 13 bases between them. There are 14 residues in the CDR3. Germline lookup yields CDR1 LNHDA and CDR2 SQIVND (reference sequence). The CDR3 loop is CASSTGNLFYGYTF. CDR3 coding DNA: TGTGCCAGTAGTACAGGGAACCTATTCTATGGCTACACCTTC.

This clone has just one count. The chain employs TRBV29-1 and TRBJ1-2; D is perhaps TRBD1 (6 bases). The germline CDR1 and CDR2 sequences are SQVTM and ANQGSEA. This CDR3 contains 12 residues. V gave up 5 bases and J gave up 4 bases, with 11 bases separating them. This CDR3 reads CSVSGTPYGYTF. The CDR3 DNA reads as TGCAGCGTTTCCGGGACACCCTATGGCTACACCTTC.

The chain links TRBV6-5 to TRBJ1-6; D is ambiguous. CDR3 length: 12 residues. V was trimmed by 5 bases and J by 14 bases, leaving 13 bases between them. Germline V gives CDR1 MNHEY, CDR2 SVGAGI. The CDR3, as DNA: TGTGCCAGCAGTACTTTGTTGTTCACCCTCCACTTT. This codes for CASSTLLFTLHF.

The chain uses TRBV5-4 and TRBJ2-3; a weak D match, TRBD2 (6 bases). Germline V gene sequence: CDR1 SGHNT, CDR2 YYREEE (reference sequence). Between the trimmed V and J ends, which lost 2 bases and 3 bases, there was a span of 7 bases. The CDR3 is 13 residues long. CDR3 bases: TGTGCCAGCAGCTTAAGCGGGACAGATACGCAGTATTTT. This gives the protein CASSLSGTDTQYF.

The V call is TRBV2, the J call TRBJ1-4; tentative D call: TRBD1 (5 bases). V was pared by 6 bases and J by 4 bases, with 12 bases between. Germline CDR1 is SNHLY and CDR2 is FYNNEI. The CDR3 totals 14 residues. The CDR3 coding sequence is TGTGCCAGCAGAAGGGACGGCCATAATGAAAAACTGTTTTTT. Translated, it gives CASRRDGHNEKLFF.

The chain joins TRBV18 to TRBJ2-3; TRBD2 matches at 12 bases. The CDR3 has 17 amino acids. Germline-derived CDR1 and CDR2 are KGHSH and LQKENI. J was trimmed by 1 base and V by 0 bases; bases with no gene match: 2. CDR3 sequence reads: CASSPPTSGGGTDTQYF. The CDR3 coding sequence is TGTGCCAGCTCACCACCGACTAGCGGGGGCGGCACAGATACGCAGTATTTT.

The chain employs TRBV7-6 and TRBJ2-2; 12 bases are a match to TRBD2. Germline V lookup: CDR1 SGHVS, CDR2 FNYEAQ. Unmatched junction bases numbered 10, after V lost 1 base and J lost 4 bases. The CDR3 runs 19 residues. CDR3 region: CASSLVGTSGGLLTGELFF. In nucleotides, the CDR3 is TGTGCCAGCAGCTTAGTAGGAACTAGCGGGGGGCTCCTCACCGGGGAGCTGTTTTTT.

V and J are TRBV10-3 and TRBJ2-7, with D unclear. This CDR3 contains 12 residues. V lost 3 bases and J 4 bases, leaving 7 bases between the germline ends. Germline-derived CDR1 and CDR2 are ENHRY and SYGVKD. In nucleotides, the CDR3 is TGTGCCATCAGTGAACGCGGATACGAGCAGTACTTC. The encoded protein is CAISERGYEQYF.

The sample holds a few counts of this clone. This chain uses TRBV10-1 with TRBJ1-1; no reliable D call. Germline V lookup: CDR1 WNHNN, CDR2 SYGVQD (reference sequence). CDR3 length: 12 amino acids. V lost 4 bases and J 2 bases, leaving 5 bases between the germline ends. The CDR3 DNA reads as TGCGCCAGCAGTGCGGGAAACACTGAAGCTTTCTTT. It encodes CASSAGNTEAFF.

V gene TRBV9 combines with J gene TRBJ1-3; D is possibly TRBD1 (6 bases). The CDR3 has 19 residues. Per germline, CDR1 SGDLS and CDR2 YYNGEE. The ends were cut back, 0 bases at V and 0 bases at J, with 19 bases in the middle. CDR3 DNA: TGTGCCAGCAGCGTAGGGGACAATCACCCTTTCCCCTCTGGAAACACCATATATTTT. Protein product: CASSVGDNHPFPSGNTIYF.

This clone came up a few times. V usage is TRBV5-1 and J usage is TRBJ2-3; D remains unclear. This CDR3 is 15 amino acids long. Between the trimmed V and J ends, which lost 0 bases and 3 bases, there was a span of 11 bases. Germline V gene sequence: CDR1 SGHRS, CDR2 YFSETQ. The CDR3, as DNA: TGCGCCAGCAGCTTGGAGGTGATCCGTACAGATACGCAGTATTTT. It is translated as CASSLEVIRTDTQYF.

The rearrangement links TRBV6-5 to TRBJ2-7, with TRBD2 matching over 11 bases. CDR1 and CDR2 (germline): MNHEY, SVGAGI. V gave up 6 bases and J gave up 3 bases; unmatched junction bases: 7. The CDR3 runs 15 residues. CDR3 sequence reads: CASRVGTSGSYEQYF. The CDR3 DNA follows: TGTGCCAGCAGGGTTGGGACTAGCGGAAGCTACGAGCAGTACTTC.

A single count supports this clone. The J gene is TRBJ1-2, the V gene TRBV6-5; D is unclear. Looked up from germline, CDR1 is MNHEY and CDR2 is SVGAGI. The ends were cut back, 1 base at V and 6 bases at J, with 12 bases in the middle. The CDR3 runs 14 residues. The CDR3 bases are TGTGCCAGCAGTTACTATCGACGGGCGGATGGCTACACCTTC. Amino acid sequence: CASSYYRRADGYTF.

The J gene is TRBJ1-2, the V gene TRBV6-5; D unclear. Trimming cost V 0 bases and J 1 base, with 3 bases left between them. The CDR3 is 13 amino acids. Germline V gene sequence: CDR1 MNHEY, CDR2 SVGAGI. The CDR3 loop reads CASSYSDNYGYTF. The CDR3 DNA follows: TGTGCCAGCAGTTACTCGGATAACTATGGCTACACCTTC.

The chain combines TRBV5-1 with TRBJ1-1, with 7 bases lining up with TRBD1. Germline V gene data show CDR1 as SGHRS and CDR2 as YFSETQ. The V and J ends lost 4 bases and 6 bases, in that order; junction bases with no gene match: 9. This CDR3 comprises 14 residues. CDR3 coding DNA: TGCGCCAGCAGCCAGCAGGGGGGCTTGGCTGAAGCTTTCTTT. Amino acids: CASSQQGGLAEAFF.

On this clone itself: Distinct nucleotide sequences in the sample also encode this CDR3. The chain recombines TRBV3-1 (or the pseudogene TRBV3-2) with TRBJ2-7; weak D call: TRBD2 (5 bases). This CDR3 spans 14 amino acids. V was shortened by 0 bases and J by 0 bases, with 6 bases between the two germline ends. Germline CDR1 LGHDT, CDR2 YNNKEL (reference sequence). This CDR3 is CASSQEGSSYEQYF. CDR3 DNA: TGTGCCAGCAGCCAAGAAGGGAGCTCCTACGAGCAGTACTTC.

The chain recombines TRBV24-1 with TRBJ2-7, with D tentatively TRBD1 or TRBD2 (5 bases each). This CDR3 comprises 14 residues. Per the germline V gene, CDR1 is KGHDR and CDR2 is SFDVKD. V lost 7 bases and J 5 bases, leaving 17 bases between the germline ends. The CDR3 nucleotides are TGTGCCACCAGCGGGGCAGGTGGGGTCCACGAGCAGTACTTC. Translating gives CATSGAGGVHEQYF.

As DNA, the CDR3 is TGCGCCAGCAGCTTCGACAGGGACGAAAAACTGTTTTTT. Protein: CASSFDRDEKLFF. This chain joins TRBV5-1 and TRBJ1-4; 7 nucleotides match TRBD1. The CDR3 runs 13 residues. After removal of 2 bases from V and 8 bases from J, the junction contained 3 bases not matched to a gene. Germline V gene data show CDR1 as SGHRS and CDR2 as YFSETQ.

The chain combines TRBV27 with TRBJ1-1; D gene ambiguous. CDR3 length: 11 amino acids. V gave up 3 bases and J gave up 8 bases, with 7 bases separating them. Germline-derived CDR1 and CDR2 are MNHEY and SMNVEV (reference sequence). The CDR3 nucleotides read TGTGCCAGCAGTTTCGGCCGGGAAGCTTTCTTT. Protein product: CASSFGREAFF.

V gene TRBV7-2 combines with J gene TRBJ2-3; 10 bases are shared with TRBD2. V was clipped by 2 bases and J by 6 bases; unmatched bases: 5. Per germline, CDR1 SGHTA and CDR2 FQGNSA. The CDR3 extends over 15 amino acids. The CDR3 bases are TGTGCCAGCAGCTTACTGGGACTAGCGTTGGATACGCAGTATTTT. As protein: CASSLLGLALDTQYF.

Only a few counts were recorded for this clone. This sequence joins TRBV2 and TRBJ2-7; D remains ambiguous. V was shortened by 7 bases and J by 6 bases, with 19 bases between the two germline ends. Germline CDR1 and CDR2: SNHLY and FYNNEI. The CDR3 sequence is 14 residues long. DNA for the CDR3: TGTGCCAGCAATAGAGACATGGGCCCTTCCGAGCAGTACTTC. Translating gives CASNRDMGPSEQYF.

J is TRBJ2-2 and V is TRBV5-4, with D unclear. Trimming shortened V by 0 bases and J by 2 bases, and 11 bases separated the two germline ends. The germline V gene has CDR1 SGHNT and CDR2 YYREEE (reference sequence). The CDR3 runs 16 residues. The CDR3 sequence is CASSLGTDSNTGELFF. CDR3 in DNA: TGTGCCAGCAGCTTGGGTACAGACTCCAACACCGGGGAGCTGTTTTTT.

The chain links TRBV7-9 to TRBJ2-1; 15 bases line up with TRBD2. Germline CDR1 and CDR2: SEHNR and FQNEAQ (reference sequence). V was pared by 3 bases and J by 8 bases, with 5 bases of the junction left unmatched. CDR3 length: 16 amino acids. CDR3 loop: CASSFGTSGGLDEQFF. The DNA of the CDR3 is TGTGCCAGCAGCTTCGGGACTAGCGGGGGGTTGGATGAGCAGTTCTTC.

The chain is built from TRBV5-6 and TRBJ2-2; D perhaps matches TRBD2 (6 bases). Deletions cut 2 bases from V and 5 bases from J, with 10 bases between. Germline CDR1 reads SGHDT; CDR2 reads YYEEEE. The CDR3 extends over 14 amino acids. The CDR3: CASSFLGGTGELFF. Written as DNA, the CDR3 is TGTGCCAGCAGCTTTTTGGGAGGTACCGGGGAGCTGTTTTTT.

The V call is TRBV19, the J call TRBJ1-1, with 9 positions matching TRBD1. Germline assignment: CDR1 LNHDA and CDR2 SQIVND (reference sequence). V shed 6 bases and J 3 bases; nucleotides not matched to a gene: 23. The CDR3 contains 20 residues. The CDR3 protein is CASSPTPSPGQGIIYTEAFF. CDR3 in DNA: TGTGCCAGTAGCCCCACCCCTTCACCGGGACAGGGAATTATTTACACTGAAGCTTTCTTT. The whole variable domain, remainder taken from reference TRBV19 and TRBJ1-1, is DGGITQSPKYLFRKEGQNVTLSCEQNLNHDAMYWYRQDPGQGLRLIYYSQIVNDFQKGDIAEGYSVSREKKESFPLTVTSAQKNPTAFYLCASSPTPSPGQGIIYTEAFFGQGTRLTVV.

This chain joins TRBV7-8 and TRBJ2-1; D gene ambiguous. Trimming pared 4 bases from V and 7 bases from J, leaving 29 bases between. Per germline, CDR1 SGHVS and CDR2 FQNEAQ. The CDR3 contains 19 residues. CDR3 in amino acids: CASSSPTHKGQSLYNEQFF. The CDR3 bases are TGTGCCAGCAGCTCCCCAACCCACAAGGGCCAGTCGCTTTATAATGAGCAGTTCTTC.